What follows are 26 T cell receptor beta chains derived from one specimen sequenced in a study of siplizumab effects on memory and regulatory T cells. The assay was immunoSEQ multiplex PCR, and TCRdb's table has in-frame clones only and misses some. The data show about 69,000 clones, about 90% seen once. Specimen: Tregs sorted from blood. The receptors were gathered from a human donor in good health.

This chain links TRBV6-1 with TRBJ1-1, with 7 bases aligning to TRBD1. The CDR3 length is 15 residues. From germline, CDR1 is MNHNS and CDR2 SASEGT. The J segment lost 5 bases and the V segment lost 2 bases, leaving 8 bases of the junction unmatched. The CDR3 DNA follows: TGTGCCAGCAGTGAAAGGGCAGGGGGGCAAACTGAAGCTTTCTTT. This translates into CASSERAGGQTEAFF.

The V call is TRBV9, the J call TRBJ2-1; 14 positions match TRBD2. The CDR3 contains 18 residues. V shed 4 bases and J 2 bases; nucleotides not matched to a gene: 8. Looked up from germline, CDR1 is SGDLS and CDR2 is YYNGEE. CDR3 in amino acids: CASSPRGLAGDPYNEQFF. In nucleotides, the CDR3 is TGTGCCAGCAGCCCTCGGGGACTAGCGGGAGACCCCTACAATGAGCAGTTCTTC.

The CDR3 DNA reads as TGTGCCAGCAGTACCCCGGCAGGGGACAATCAGCCCCAGCATTTT. Translating it yields CASSTPAGDNQPQHF. The V call is TRBV28, the J call TRBJ1-5, with a weak D call TRBD1 (6 bases). This CDR3 is 15 amino acids long. Trimming took 5 bases from V and 3 from J, leaving 14 bases between them. Germline V gene lookup returns CDR1 MDHEN and CDR2 SYDVKM.

This clone was observed once. V gene TRBV19 combines with J gene TRBJ2-3; the D is unclear. With 7 bases removed from V and 4 bases from J, the gap between germline ends came to 21 bases. Germline-derived CDR1 and CDR2 are LNHDA and SQIVND (reference sequence). This CDR3 region has 16 residues. CDR3 region: CASTLNLGPIPDTQYF. CDR3 DNA: TGTGCCAGTACCCTAAACTTGGGCCCCATCCCAGATACGCAGTATTTT.

V is TRBV5-1 and J is TRBJ2-5, with 10 nucleotides matching TRBD1. CDR1 and CDR2 (germline): SGHRS, YFSETQ. After removal of 4 bases from V and 1 base from J, the junction contained 4 bases not matched to a gene. The CDR3 is 15 residues long. The CDR3 here is CASSGTGASQETQYF. Here the CDR3 DNA reads TGCGCCAGCAGCGGGACAGGGGCTTCCCAAGAGACCCAGTACTTC.

V gene TRBV11-3 combines with J gene TRBJ1-2; TRBD1 matches 9 bases. Germline V gives CDR1 SGHNT, CDR2 YENEEA. The CDR3 sequence is 13 residues long. Trimming removed 5 bases from V and 7 bases from J; junction bases left unmatched: 5. The CDR3 here is CASSRTGVGGYTF. CDR3 nucleotide sequence: TGTGCCAGCAGCCGGACAGGGGTGGGTGGCTACACCTTC.

J is TRBJ1-2 and V is TRBV6-6, with D perhaps matching TRBD1 (5 bases). The germline gives CDR1 MNHNY, CDR2 SVGAGI (reference sequence). CDR3 length equals 15 residues. Trimming shortened V by 0 bases and J by 0 bases, and 8 bases separated the two germline ends. This chain's CDR3 is CASSYSRGANYGYTF. DNA of the CDR3: TGTGCCAGCAGTTACTCTCGGGGGGCTAACTATGGCTACACCTTC.

This clone has just a few counts. The chain links TRBV10-3 to TRBJ2-3; TRBD2 aligns across 10 bases. V was pared by 0 bases and J by 4 bases, with 10 bases of the junction left unmatched. The germline V gene encodes CDR1 ENHRY and CDR2 SYGVKD. This CDR3 spans 18 amino acids. The CDR3 loop reads CAISESMVLAGGPDTQYF. The CDR3 DNA reads as TGTGCCATCAGTGAGTCGATGGTGTTAGCGGGAGGCCCAGATACGCAGTATTTT.

This clone was detected once. The chain has TRBV6-6 and TRBJ2-1; 12 nucleotides match TRBD2. Germline V gives CDR1 MNHNY, CDR2 SVGAGI (reference sequence). V lost 6 bases, J lost 8 bases, and 5 bases stayed unmatched. The CDR3 spans 14 residues. The CDR3 reads CASRRLAGAHEQFF. Written as DNA, the CDR3 is TGTGCCAGCAGGAGACTAGCGGGAGCCCATGAGCAGTTCTTC.

This clone was seen only once. V and J are TRBV5-1 and TRBJ1-1; TRBD1 matches at 10 bases. CDR1 and CDR2 from the germline V gene are SGHRS and YFSETQ. The CDR3 runs to 15 residues. V lost 4 bases to trimming and J lost 7 bases; unmatched junction nucleotides: 10. The CDR3 here is CASSRRTGGYFEAFF. CDR3 in DNA: TGCGCCAGCAGCAGACGGACAGGGGGTTATTTTGAAGCTTTCTTT.

This chain links TRBV19 with TRBJ2-1; no clear D gene. With 5 bases removed from V and 6 bases from J, the gap between germline ends came to 20 bases. CDR3 size: 16 residues. Germline CDR1 and CDR2: LNHDA and SQIVND (reference sequence). For the CDR3, the DNA is TGTGCCAGTAGTTCGCTGATAGTTGGAGTTCCCAATGAGCAGTTCTTC. Translation: CASSSLIVGVPNEQFF.

The J gene is TRBJ2-1, the V gene TRBV28; 12 nucleotides agree with TRBD2. V lost 5 bases to trimming and J lost 7 bases; unmatched junction nucleotides: 24. Germline values: CDR1 MDHEN, CDR2 SYDVKM. This CDR3 is 21 amino acids long. Here the CDR3 DNA reads TGTGCCAGCAGTCTTCGCTCAGGGGGCGCTAGCGGGAGGGCCCGGAAAAATGAGCAGTTCTTC. Protein product: CASSLRSGGASGRARKNEQFF.

The chain recombines TRBV7-2 with TRBJ2-7; maybe TRBD2 (5 bases). Per the germline V gene, CDR1 is SGHTA and CDR2 is FQGNSA. This CDR3 region has 14 residues. The V end lost 2 bases, the J end lost 0 bases, and 8 bases lay between the germline ends. The CDR3 region has the DNA TGTGCCAGCAGCTTAAGCGGCGTCTCCTACGAGCAGTACTTC. Protein: CASSLSGVSYEQYF.

In DNA form, the CDR3 reads TGTGCCACTTCCAGGGGATGGGATACGCAGTATTTT. Amino acids: CATSRGWDTQYF. The rearrangement uses TRBV19 and TRBJ2-3, with D maybe TRBD1 (6 bases). Trimming stripped 10 bases from V and 6 bases from J, with 14 bases between. The length of the CDR3 is 12 residues. CDR1 is LNHDA, CDR2 SQIVND, per germline (reference sequence).

The chain carries TRBV7-2 and TRBJ1-5, with 7 bases that match TRBD1. Germline assignment: CDR1 SGHTA and CDR2 FQGNSA. The length of the CDR3 is 14 residues. V was pared by 5 bases and J by 7 bases, with 8 bases of the junction left unmatched. CDR3 in DNA: TGTGCCAGCAGCGACCGGACAGGCGGGCAGCCCCAGCATTTT. The encoded protein is CASSDRTGGQPQHF. Filled out from reference TRBV7-2 and TRBJ1-5, the complete variable domain reads GAGVSQSPSNKVTEKGKDVELRCDPISGHTALYWYRQSLGQGLEFLIYFQGNSAPDKSGLPSDRFSAERTGGSVSTLTIQRTQQEDSAVYLCASSDRTGGQPQHFGDGTRLSIL.

This chain connects TRBV4-1 to TRBJ2-2; D is uncertain. The length of the CDR3 is 15 residues. The V end lost 1 base, the J end lost 5 bases, and 11 bases lay between the germline ends. Per germline, CDR1 MGHRA and CDR2 YSYEKL. The CDR3, as DNA: TGCGCCAGCAGCCAAGGGATAGGCAGTACCGGGGAGCTGTTTTTT. Translating gives CASSQGIGSTGELFF.

This chain uses TRBV28 with TRBJ1-2; D is uncertain. Germline V CDR1 and CDR2: MDHEN, SYDVKM. This CDR3 has 13 residues. The V and J ends lost 5 bases and 3 bases respectively, with 10 bases between them. The CDR3 DNA reads as TGTGCCAGCAGTCCTCACCGGGACTATGGCTACACCTTC. It codes for CASSPHRDYGYTF.

CDR3 in amino acids: CASTHGTQSSYEQYF. CDR3 coding DNA: TGTGCCAGCACCCACGGGACACAGAGCTCCTACGAGCAGTACTTC. The chain links TRBV6-6 to TRBJ2-7; D may be TRBD1 (6 bases). Between the trimmed V and J ends, which lost 7 bases and 0 bases, there was a span of 16 bases. The V gene's germline CDR1 is MNHNY and CDR2 SVGAGI (reference sequence). The CDR3 totals 15 residues.

The chain has TRBV28 and TRBJ2-2; D is ambiguous. Germline assignment: CDR1 MDHEN and CDR2 SYDVKM. Trimming removed 3 bases from V and 2 bases from J, with 19 bases in between. The CDR3 length is 18 residues. CDR3 sequence reads: CASSFFPPWGSNTGELFF. In DNA, the CDR3 is TGTGCCAGCAGTTTCTTTCCCCCGTGGGGTAGTAACACCGGGGAGCTGTTTTTT.

The chain carries TRBV30 and TRBJ2-7; perhaps TRBD1 as D (6 bases). The CDR3 runs 14 residues. V was trimmed by 1 base and J by 4 bases, leaving 14 bases between them. From germline, CDR1 is GTSNPN and CDR2 SVGIG (reference sequence). The CDR3 sequence: CAWSGWQGYYEQYF. CDR3 nucleotide sequence: TGTGCCTGGAGTGGTTGGCAGGGGTATTACGAGCAGTACTTC.

The chain couples TRBV5-5 to TRBJ1-3, with D possibly TRBD1 on 5 matching bases. V was clipped by 3 bases and J by 13 bases, with 14 bases between them. The CDR3 has 12 amino acids. From germline, CDR1 is SGHKS and CDR2 YYEKEE (reference sequence). The CDR3 DNA is TGTGCCAGCAGCTCGGGACGCCCTCCGATATATTTT. Its translation is CASSSGRPPIYF.

This chain uses TRBV7-2 with TRBJ2-7, with 11 nucleotides matching TRBD2. Germline values: CDR1 SGHTA, CDR2 FQGNSA. V lost 3 bases, J lost 2 bases, and 3 bases stayed unmatched. This CDR3 contains 15 residues. The CDR3 is CASSFSGLAAYEQYF. CDR3 in DNA: TGTGCCAGCAGCTTCTCGGGACTAGCGGCCTACGAGCAGTACTTC.

The J gene is TRBJ2-5, the V gene TRBV18; TRBD2 matches at 12 bases. The CDR3 is 17 residues long. Trimming removed 5 bases from V and 5 bases from J; junction bases left unmatched: 12. The germline V gene encodes CDR1 KGHSH and CDR2 LQKENI. CDR3 sequence (DNA): TGTGCCAGCTCAACAACTAGCGGGAGGAGGACGGGGGAGACCCAGTACTTC. This translates into CASSTTSGRRTGETQYF.

Written as DNA, the CDR3 is TGTGCCAGCAGCCTAAATGTCCTTCGGACTAGCCTTCATACGCAGTATTTT. It specifies CASSLNVLRTSLHTQYF. The chain is built from TRBV11-3 and TRBJ2-3, with TRBD2 identical over 8 bases. V trimming: 5 bases; J trimming: 7 bases; junction bases outside the gene matches: 17. Germline CDR1 and CDR2: SGHNT and YENEEA. CDR3 length equals 17 residues.

This clone was detected a few times. The V and J genes are TRBV7-9 and TRBJ2-3, with a tentative D call TRBD2 (6 bases). Germline lookup yields CDR1 SEHNR and CDR2 FQNEAQ (reference sequence). The CDR3 has 15 residues. The V end was cut by 7 bases, the J end by 8 bases, with 22 bases between. CDR3 in amino acids: CASTTARGVGSTQYF. CDR3 DNA sequence: TGTGCCAGCACCACGGCGCGGGGCGTGGGTAGTACGCAGTATTTT. The variable domain in full, with the rest retrieved from reference TRBV7-9 and TRBJ2-3, is DTGVSQNPRHKITKRGQNVTFRCDPISEHNRLYWYRQTLGQGPEFLTYFQNEAQLEKSRLLSDRFSAERPKGSFSTLEIQRTEQGDSAMYLCASTTARGVGSTQYFGPGTRLTVL.

The V and J genes are TRBV19 and TRBJ2-6; D unclear. The V end lost 4 bases, the J end lost 5 bases, and 21 bases lay between the germline ends. CDR1 is LNHDA, CDR2 SQIVND, per germline (reference sequence). CDR3 length equals 18 residues. DNA for the CDR3: TGTGCCAGTAGTAGCCTCGAGACATCACAAAGTCGGGCCAACGTCCTGACTTTC. This codes for CASSSLETSQSRANVLTF.